These 12 T cell receptor beta chains came from one sample sequenced in a study of radiotherapy plus CTLA-4 blockade in lung cancer. TCRdb keeps only in-frame clones here, not all; method: immunoSEQ multiplex PCR. In the table there are about 72,000 clones, approximately 80% of which are singletons. Sequencing used peripheral blood, obtained from a patient treated with radiotherapy plus ipilimumab. The receptors come from a human donor with non-small cell lung cancer who had a partial response to radiotherapy plus ipilimumab.

The chain carries TRBV6-1 and TRBJ2-2; D gene uncertain. The CDR3 contains 12 residues. The germline V and J ends were trimmed by 6 bases and 2 bases, with 4 bases remaining between them. Germline loops: CDR1 MNHNS, CDR2 SASEGT. The CDR3 here is CASRYNTGELFF. The CDR3 DNA reads TGTGCCAGCAGATATAACACCGGGGAGCTGTTTTTT.

This chain links TRBV28 with TRBJ2-7; the D is unclear. Per germline, CDR1 MDHEN and CDR2 SYDVKM. V lost 5 bases to trimming and J lost 0 bases, with 14 bases between them. This CDR3 spans 15 amino acids. The CDR3 DNA reads TGTGCCAGCAGTACCGTGGAGTATAGCTCCTACGAGCAGTACTTC. Its protein product is CASSTVEYSSYEQYF.

The chain recombines TRBV28 with TRBJ2-3; TRBD2 agrees at 9 bases. The V segment lost 6 bases and the J segment 0 bases; nucleotides outside the gene matches: 7. Germline lookup yields CDR1 MDHEN and CDR2 SYDVKM. The CDR3 consists of 16 residues. The CDR3 sequence: CASRGGRAWSTDTQYF. CDR3 bases: TGTGCCAGCAGAGGCGGGAGGGCCTGGAGCACAGATACGCAGTATTTT.

The chain employs TRBV10-2 and TRBJ2-7; D ambiguous. The CDR3 is 12 residues long. Germline CDR1 reads WSHSY; CDR2 reads SAAADI. V lost 2 bases to trimming and J lost 4 bases, with 6 bases between them. DNA for the CDR3: TGCGCCAGCAGTGAGGACTTATACGAGCAGTACTTC. This gives the protein CASSEDLYEQYF.

V usage is TRBV7-9 and J usage is TRBJ2-4, with 9 bases aligning to TRBD1. Germline lookup yields CDR1 SEHNR and CDR2 FQNEAQ (reference sequence). V shed 4 bases, J shed 7 bases, and the junction held 8 bases outside the gene matches. The CDR3 consists of 15 residues. CDR3 sequence reads: CASSSTGGRENIQYF. DNA for the CDR3: TGTGCCAGCAGCTCGACAGGGGGGAGAGAGAACATTCAGTACTTC.

The chain couples TRBV7-9 to TRBJ1-4, with 9 bases identical to TRBD1. V trimming: 5 bases; J trimming: 7 bases; junction bases outside the gene matches: 8. The CDR3 covers 15 residues. Germline CDR1 SEHNR, CDR2 FQNEAQ (reference sequence). The CDR3 DNA reads as TGTGCCAGCAGCCCCCGGGACAGGGCGGGTGAAAAACTGTTTTTT. Its translation is CASSPRDRAGEKLFF.

This rearrangement joins TRBV18 to TRBJ2-2, with D perhaps matching TRBD2 (5 bases). Germline lookup yields CDR1 KGHSH and CDR2 LQKENI. Trimming left V 6 bases short and J 6 bases short, with 11 bases between. This CDR3 is 13 amino acids long. The CDR3 region has the DNA TGTGCCAGCTCGATAGACGGGGCCGGGGAGCTGTTTTTT. This sequence encodes CASSIDGAGELFF. Using reference TRBV18 and TRBJ2-2 for the parts outside the CDR3, the full variable domain is NAGVMQNPRHLVRRRGQEARLRCSPMKGHSHVYWYRQLPEEGLKFMVYLQKENIIDESGMPKERFSAEFPKEGPSILRIQQVVRGDSAAYFCASSIDGAGELFFGEGSRLTVL.

The chain carries TRBV6-4 and TRBJ2-1; D gene uncertain. The germline CDR1 and CDR2 sequences are MRHNA and SNTAGT. The CDR3 length is 16 residues. V gave up 3 bases and J gave up 0 bases, with 12 bases separating them. The CDR3 region has the DNA TGTGCCAGCAGTGAGAACCCACTGAGCTCCTACAATGAGCAGTTCTTC. As protein: CASSENPLSSYNEQFF.

The J gene is TRBJ1-4, the V gene TRBV4-1, with D uncertain. V lost 1 base and J 3 bases, leaving 12 bases between the germline ends. The germline V gene encodes CDR1 MGHRA and CDR2 YSYEKL. This CDR3 has 16 residues. This CDR3 is CASSQVRGPPNEKLFF. The CDR3, as DNA: TGCGCCAGCAGCCAAGTGAGAGGGCCGCCTAATGAAAAACTGTTTTTT.

This clone showed up just once. This chain uses TRBV28 with TRBJ2-3, with a possible D match to TRBD1 (5 bases). The CDR3 runs to 14 residues. Looked up from germline, CDR1 is MDHEN and CDR2 is SYDVKM. Between the trimmed V and J ends, which lost 6 bases and 0 bases, there was a span of 10 bases. CDR3 sequence: CASSSTASTDTQYF. DNA for the CDR3: TGTGCCAGCAGCTCGACAGCTAGCACAGATACGCAGTATTTT.

This clone was seen a few times. The chain recombines TRBV7-3 with TRBJ2-3; tentatively, D is TRBD2 (5 bases). The CDR3 sequence is 14 residues long. Germline V gene lookup returns CDR1 SGHTA and CDR2 FQGTGA. V lost 1 base, J lost 5 bases, and 10 bases lay in between. The DNA of the CDR3 is TGTGCCAGCAGCTTAATGGGAGCGAAAGATACGCAGTATTTT. The encoded protein is CASSLMGAKDTQYF.

This clone was recorded a few times. V is TRBV5-4 and J is TRBJ2-1, with D possibly TRBD1 on 5 matching bases. Trimming removed 0 bases at V and 7 bases at J, with 8 bases between. CDR3 length: 13 amino acids. The germline V gene has CDR1 SGHNT and CDR2 YYREEE (reference sequence). CDR3 nucleotides: TGTGCCAGCAGCTTGGGACAGATAAATGAGCAGTTCTTC. This sequence encodes CASSLGQINEQFF. Using reference TRBV5-4 and TRBJ2-1 for the parts outside the CDR3, the full variable domain is ETGVTQSPTHLIKTRGQQVTLRCSSQSGHNTVSWYQQALGQGPQFIFQYYREEENGRGNFPPRFSGLQFPNYSSELNVNALELDDSALYLCASSLGQINEQFFGPGTRLTVL.